This paragraph reports one T cell receptor beta chain. The data belong to a study of blood T cells in healthy people across ages. Using a J-beta primer mix together with a sample-barcoded 5' primer, a second PCR was run for roughly 6 to 11 cycles. Template switching added a 12-random-nucleotide identifier to every cDNA molecule. Per-sample output comprised a minimum of 2.5 million paired-end reads containing CDR3. TCRdb independently ran MiXCR on the 5' RACE reads; one entry per CDR3 protein. The sample includes about 780,000 distinct CDR3 sequences, about half of them seen just once. The CDR3 extends over 15 amino acids. Per germline, CDR1 DFQATT and CDR2 SNEGSKA (reference sequence). Trimming removed 2 bases from V and 6 bases from J; junction bases left unmatched: 11. The authors isolated at least 7 million PBMCs per sample.

The sequenced material came from blood. The chain couples TRBV20-1 to TRBJ2-3, with TRBD2 matching 7 bases. This receptor was taken from a man at least 80 years old in good health. CDR3 sequence: CSARSASGSVDTQYF. CDR3 nucleotides: TGCAGTGCTAGATCGGCTAGCGGTTCAGTGGATACGCAGTATTTT.